These 21 T cell receptor beta chains were all obtained from the same sample, sequenced in a study of blood T cell repertoires in COVID-19. Data came from immunoSEQ multiplex PCR; TCRdb stores just in-frame clones and leaves some out. The sample contains about 230,000 clones, roughly 90% of which appear only once. Sequencing was done on a sample of PBMCs or T cells enriched from blood (not recorded which). These receptors came from a woman aged 45-60 years in a cohort exposed to, infected with or recovered from COVID-19 (not recorded which).

The chain has TRBV29-1 and TRBJ1-1, with 7 bases fitting TRBD1. J was trimmed by 1 base and V by 5 bases; bases with no gene match: 4. CDR1 is SQVTM, CDR2 ANQGSEA, per germline. There are 13 residues in the CDR3. The CDR3 sequence: CSVSDRRNTEAFF. The CDR3 nucleotides read TGCAGCGTTTCGGACAGGCGGAACACTGAAGCTTTCTTT.

This clone was detected only a few times. This sequence joins TRBV7-8 and TRBJ2-7, with D perhaps matching TRBD1 (6 bases). The CDR3 is 12 residues long. V lost 2 bases and J 7 bases, leaving 9 bases between the germline ends. Germline CDR1 reads SGHVS; CDR2 reads FQNEAQ. DNA for the CDR3: TGTGCCAGCAGCTTAACAGGGCTAGAGCAGTACTTC. Its translation is CASSLTGLEQYF.

The V and J genes are TRBV9 and TRBJ2-1; maybe TRBD2 (6 bases). V was shortened by 0 bases and J by 7 bases, with 17 bases between the two germline ends. Germline loops: CDR1 SGDLS, CDR2 YYNGEE. The CDR3 runs to 16 residues. The CDR3 DNA reads as TGTGCCAGCAGCGTAGGTAGCTTCGGGAGTCGGAATGAGCAGTTCTTC. Translating gives CASSVGSFGSRNEQFF.

The chain has TRBV18 and TRBJ1-3, with D possibly TRBD1 on 6 matching bases. CDR1 is KGHSH and CDR2 is LQKENI in the germline V gene. The V and J ends lost 1 base and 6 bases respectively, with 10 bases between them. CDR3 length equals 14 residues. The CDR3 bases are TGTGCCAGCTCACCACAACAGGGTGAAAACACCATATATTTT. This sequence encodes CASSPQQGENTIYF.

The V and J genes are TRBV7-3 and TRBJ2-7; 9 bases line up with TRBD2. CDR1 and CDR2 (germline): SGHTA, FQGTGA. V gave up 1 base and J gave up 4 bases; unmatched junction bases: 5. The CDR3 runs 15 residues. The CDR3 protein is CASSLRASGIYEQYF. The CDR3 DNA reads TGTGCCAGCAGCTTAAGGGCTAGCGGGATATACGAGCAGTACTTC.

V is TRBV5-6 and J is TRBJ2-7, with D perhaps matching TRBD1 (6 bases). Germline V lookup: CDR1 SGHDT, CDR2 YYEEEE. Trimming removed 0 bases from V and 11 bases from J, with 12 bases in between. This CDR3 comprises 12 residues. The chain's CDR3 is CASSLGTAWKYF. Here the CDR3 DNA reads TGTGCCAGCAGCTTGGGGACAGCGTGGAAGTACTTC.

This chain uses TRBV10-2 with TRBJ2-1, with 7 bases fitting TRBD2. Germline CDR1 and CDR2: WSHSY and SAAADI. The CDR3 loop spans 15 amino acids. V dropped 1 base and J dropped 2; count of bases not matched to a gene: 2. The CDR3 spells CASSEWRGTYNEQFF. DNA for the CDR3: TGCGCCAGCAGTGAGTGGCGGGGGACCTACAATGAGCAGTTCTTC.

This sequence joins TRBV6-5 and TRBJ1-1; the D is unclear. Germline V lookup: CDR1 MNHEY, CDR2 SVGAGI. The CDR3 totals 15 residues. Trimming took off 6 bases at V and 6 bases at J, with 20 bases between the two ends. CDR3 loop: CASSLNHGVGAEAFF. The CDR3 DNA sequence: TGTGCCAGCAGCTTAAACCATGGGGTGGGAGCTGAAGCTTTCTTT.

The CDR3 DNA sequence: TGTGCCAGCAGCGCCCCGGGGGGCCGCCTTTCACCCCTCCACTTT. Translation gives CASSAPGGRLSPLHF. J is TRBJ1-6 and V is TRBV9; weak D call: TRBD1 (6 bases). This CDR3 has 15 amino acids. V gave up 3 bases and J gave up 9 bases, with 16 bases separating them. Germline V gene data show CDR1 as SGDLS and CDR2 as YYNGEE.

This clone has only a few counts. The chain is built from TRBV9 and TRBJ1-6; 7 nucleotides agree with TRBD1. Germline lookup yields CDR1 SGDLS and CDR2 YYNGEE. CDR3 length equals 13 residues. The V gene end was trimmed by 3 bases and the J gene end by 9 bases; junction bases not matched to a gene: 3. The CDR3 DNA sequence: TGTGCCAGCAGCGGACAGGGACCTTCACCCCTCCACTTT. Its translation: CASSGQGPSPLHF.

The chain joins TRBV30 to TRBJ1-2; the match to TRBD1 covers 7 bases. This CDR3 has 15 residues. Per germline, CDR1 GTSNPN and CDR2 SVGIG (reference sequence). Unmatched junction bases numbered 9, after V lost 1 base and J lost 4 bases. In DNA, the CDR3 is TGTGCCTGGAGTGAGAACAGGGGCTTTGGCTATGGCTACACCTTC. Protein product: CAWSENRGFGYGYTF.

The gene calls are TRBV11-2 and TRBJ1-3; possible D gene TRBD1, 6 bases. Looked up from germline, CDR1 is SGHAT and CDR2 is FQNNGV. This CDR3 contains 15 residues. The V and J ends lost 5 bases and 0 bases respectively, with 11 bases between them. The CDR3 bases are TGTGCCAGCAGCCAAAGGGGGAGCTCTGGAAACACCATATATTTT. Its protein is CASSQRGSSGNTIYF.

V usage is TRBV6-5 and J usage is TRBJ1-2; possibly TRBD1 for D (5 bases). Deletions cut 2 bases from V and 8 bases from J, with 12 bases between. The CDR3 extends over 13 amino acids. Germline loops: CDR1 MNHEY, CDR2 SVGAGI. CDR3 sequence (DNA): TGTGCCAGCAGTTACGGGCAGGGTAGGGGCTACACCTTC. Amino acids: CASSYGQGRGYTF.

This clone was counted a few times. The rearrangement joins TRBV25-1 to TRBJ1-5; 8 nucleotides match TRBD1. Trimming at V came to 3 bases and at J to 6 bases, leaving 1 base not matched to a gene. CDR3 length equals 13 residues. CDR1 is MGHDK, CDR2 SYGVNS, per germline. The CDR3 region is CASSDTGGQPQHF. CDR3 bases: TGTGCCAGCAGTGATACAGGGGGTCAGCCCCAGCATTTT.

The chain carries TRBV7-2 and TRBJ2-3; TRBD2 might be the D (7 bases). Germline CDR1 is SGHTA and CDR2 is FQGNSA. CDR3 size: 18 residues. Deletions cut 2 bases from V and 2 bases from J, with 20 bases between. Here the CDR3 DNA reads TGTGCCAGCAGCTTAAAAGGGGGGGCCTCTTCTTTCACAGATACGCAGTATTTT. Translating it yields CASSLKGGASSFTDTQYF.

This chain links TRBV7-2 with TRBJ2-3; 11 bases fit TRBD2. Unmatched junction bases numbered 10, after V lost 2 bases and J lost 0 bases. The CDR3 consists of 19 residues. The germline CDR1 and CDR2 sequences are SGHTA and FQGNSA. The CDR3 loop is CASSLMPPGTSGSTDTQYF. The CDR3 DNA is TGTGCCAGCAGCTTAATGCCCCCGGGGACTAGCGGTAGCACAGATACGCAGTATTTT.

The gene calls are TRBV5-6 and TRBJ1-2; unclear D gene. The V end lost 0 bases, the J end lost 1 base, and 4 bases lay between the germline ends. Germline V gene sequence: CDR1 SGHDT, CDR2 YYEEEE. The CDR3 covers 13 residues. Written as DNA, the CDR3 is TGTGCCAGCAGCTTGGCGGTTAACTATGGCTACACCTTC. Its translation is CASSLAVNYGYTF.

This clone is a singleton in its sample. The rearrangement uses TRBV19 and TRBJ1-2; the match to TRBD1 covers 7 bases. The length of the CDR3 is 15 residues. Trimming cost V 7 bases and J 4 bases; bases outside gene matches: 12. Per germline, CDR1 LNHDA and CDR2 SQIVND (reference sequence). CDR3 residues: CASTLEATGLYGYTF. The CDR3, as DNA: TGTGCCAGTACCCTAGAAGCGACAGGGCTCTATGGCTACACCTTC.

This clone was observed a few times. V and J are TRBV29-1 and TRBJ1-2; D remains unclear. V gave up 3 bases and J gave up 4 bases, with 9 bases separating them. This CDR3 has 12 residues. Germline values: CDR1 SQVTM, CDR2 ANQGSEA. The CDR3 loop reads CSVDRFPYGYTF. The CDR3 region has the DNA TGCAGCGTTGATCGGTTCCCCTATGGCTACACCTTC.

The chain recombines TRBV11-3 with TRBJ1-1; D unclear. Germline V gives CDR1 SGHNT, CDR2 YENEEA. Trimming stripped 0 bases from V and 4 bases from J, with 6 bases between. This CDR3 is built from 13 residues. CDR3 sequence: CASSLEVGTEAFF. In nucleotides, the CDR3 is TGTGCCAGCAGCTTAGAGGTCGGCACTGAAGCTTTCTTT.

V is TRBV6-4 and J is TRBJ1-2; D possibly corresponds to TRBD1 (5 bases). The germline V and J ends were trimmed by 4 bases and 8 bases, with 20 bases remaining between them. Germline V gene data show CDR1 as MRHNA and CDR2 as SNTAGT. This CDR3 region has 15 residues. CDR3 in amino acids: CASSGVVGRERGYTF. CDR3 in DNA: TGTGCCAGCAGTGGGGTTGTTGGCAGGGAAAGGGGCTACACCTTC.